Below, 16 T cell receptor beta chains from the same sample are listed, as sequenced in a study of T cells in Graves' hyperthyroidism and ophthalmopathy. RNA transcripts provided the source from which TCR beta CDR3 regions were amplified. When the TCR CDR3 underwent first-round RT-PCR, the HTBI primer set was used. A single record per CDR3 protein comes from TCRdb applying MiXCR to the multiplex PCR reads. The repertoire holds fewer than 900,000 distinct CDR3 sequences, with about 16% as singletons. The sample comprised blood. All receptors come from a man aged 18 to 29 with Graves' hyperthyroidism.

The rearrangement uses TRBV7-9 and TRBJ2-7, with 8 bases that match TRBD2. This CDR3 is built from 15 residues. The V gene's germline CDR1 is SEHNR and CDR2 FQNEAQ (reference sequence). V was clipped by 2 bases and J by 4 bases; unmatched bases: 7. Written as DNA, the CDR3 is TGTGCCAGCAGCTTAAGTGGGGGCGGGGGGTACGAGCAGTACTTC. Encoded protein: CASSLSGGGGYEQYF.

This clonotype was observed many times. V gene TRBV7-9 combines with J gene TRBJ1-1; D remains ambiguous. The germline V gene has CDR1 SEHNR and CDR2 FQNEAQ (reference sequence). The V end lost 1 base, the J end lost 7 bases, and 4 bases lay between the germline ends. This CDR3 has 11 residues. DNA for the CDR3: TGTGCCAGCAGCTTAGATTTTGAAGCTTTCTTT. It encodes CASSLDFEAFF.

A few counts support this clonotype. A single base separates this from a much larger clone, so it may be a read error. This chain joins TRBV12-3 or TRBV12-4 and TRBJ1-5; 7 nucleotides match TRBD1. The CDR3 length is 16 residues. Unmatched junction bases numbered 10, after V lost 8 bases and J lost 0 bases. The CDR3 bases are TGTGCCAGCCGCAGGGGGGACAGATATAGCAATCAGCCCCAGCATTTT. As protein: CASRRGDRYSNQPQHF.

The rearrangement uses TRBV27 and TRBJ2-7; D ambiguous. CDR1 and CDR2 from the germline V gene are MNHEY and SMNVEV (reference sequence). V gave up 5 bases and J gave up 7 bases, with 15 bases separating them. The length of the CDR3 is 13 residues. The CDR3 region has the DNA TGTGCCAGCAGTCCTGGACGGCTCATGGAGCAGTACTTC. Protein product: CASSPGRLMEQYF.

This clonotype has a handful of counts. V gene TRBV12-3 or TRBV12-4 combines with J gene TRBJ1-1, with TRBD1 identical over 8 bases. The CDR3 is 14 residues long. V trimming: 1 base; J trimming: 9 bases; junction bases outside the gene matches: 7. In nucleotides, the CDR3 is TGTGCCAGCAGTTTAGGGACAGGGCGAGACCAAGCTTTCTTT. Amino acid sequence: CASSLGTGRDQAFF.

This clonotype was picked up a small number of times. V and J are TRBV28 and TRBJ1-4; 9 bases are a match to TRBD1. V was pared by 7 bases and J by 8 bases, with 11 bases of the junction left unmatched. CDR1 MDHEN and CDR2 SYDVKM come from the germline V gene. The CDR3 sequence is 15 residues long. CDR3 amino acids: CASNGAGTGSEKLFF. CDR3 nucleotides: TGTGCCAGCAATGGAGCCGGGACAGGGAGCGAAAAACTGTTTTTT.

The table lists this clonotype with a few counts. This chain connects TRBV6-2 or TRBV6-3 to TRBJ2-2; the D is unclear. With 8 bases removed from V and 7 bases from J, the gap between germline ends came to 11 bases. Germline CDR1 reads MNHEY; CDR2 reads SVGEGT. The CDR3 spans 12 residues. The CDR3 DNA sequence: TGTGCCAGCTCTTCCGAGATCGGGGAGCTGTTTTTT. Its protein product is CASSSEIGELFF.

At least ten counts were recorded for this clonotype. The chain uses TRBV5-5 and TRBJ1-4, with D uncertain. There are 15 residues in the CDR3. Germline V gives CDR1 SGHKS, CDR2 YYEKEE (reference sequence). Trimming shortened V by 3 bases and J by 6 bases, and 15 bases separated the two germline ends. The CDR3, as DNA: TGTGCCAGCAGCTGGAGCACCGGTGCGGATGAAAAACTGTTTTTT. Translated: CASSWSTGADEKLFF.

This clonotype was observed many times. The chain combines TRBV28 with TRBJ1-2; no clear D. V was pared by 4 bases and J by 4 bases, with 13 bases between. CDR1 and CDR2 (germline): MDHEN, SYDVKM. The length of the CDR3 is 14 residues. The CDR3 protein is CASSSLPNSYGYTF. The CDR3 DNA sequence: TGTGCCAGCAGTTCCCTCCCGAACTCCTATGGCTACACCTTC.

V usage is TRBV7-6 and J usage is TRBJ2-7, with 7 bases lining up with TRBD1. CDR1 and CDR2 from the germline V gene are SGHVS and FNYEAQ. The CDR3 extends over 14 amino acids. The junction had 7 bases not matched to a gene; V was cut back by 5 bases and J by 3 bases. The chain's CDR3 is CASSAGTDVYEQYF. Written as DNA, the CDR3 is TGTGCCAGCAGCGCCGGGACAGACGTCTACGAGCAGTACTTC.

This chain links TRBV28 with TRBJ2-5, with 8 positions matching TRBD2. CDR3 length: 15 residues. After removal of 9 bases from V and 5 bases from J, the junction contained 14 bases not matched to a gene. Germline V gene data show CDR1 as MDHEN and CDR2 as SYDVKM. CDR3 loop: CASWGLGPGGETQYF. The CDR3 coding sequence is TGTGCCAGTTGGGGCCTCGGGCCGGGGGGGGAGACCCAGTACTTC.

This clonotype was counted a few times. The chain has TRBV6-6 and TRBJ1-2; no definite D call. The CDR3 length is 14 residues. V was trimmed by 2 bases and J by 2 bases, leaving 9 bases between them. Germline V CDR1 and CDR2: MNHNY, SVGAGI (reference sequence). The CDR3 loop reads CASSYGRSNYGYTF. Here the CDR3 DNA reads TGTGCCAGCAGTTACGGCCGCTCCAACTATGGCTACACCTTC.

The genes are TRBV14 and TRBJ1-1; D gene ambiguous. The CDR3 loop spans 13 amino acids. Germline V lookup: CDR1 SGHDN, CDR2 FVKESK. V was cut by 3 bases and J by 0 bases, with 5 bases left in between. DNA for the CDR3: TGTGCCAGCAGCCACGCCCTGAACACTGAAGCTTTCTTT. Residues: CASSHALNTEAFF.

Comments on this clonotype: Compared with germline, one end of the junction differs, possibly owing to a read error. The rearrangement links TRBV28 to TRBJ1-2, with D perhaps matching TRBD1 (6 bases). Germline CDR1 reads MDHEN; CDR2 reads SYDVKM. The CDR3 is 15 residues long. The CDR3 sequence: CASSGGARTNHGYTF. In nucleotides, the CDR3 is TGTGCCAGCAGTGGGGGGGCCCGAACTAACCATGGCTACACCTTC.

This clonotype occurred once. Mismatch with germline at one junction end may stem from a read error. This chain joins TRBV18 and TRBJ1-2; 8 bases map to TRBD1. The CDR3 has 14 amino acids. Germline values: CDR1 KGHSH, CDR2 LQKENI. The CDR3 is CASSPDRGGYGHTF. In DNA form, the CDR3 reads TGTGCCAGCTCACCCGACAGGGGTGGCTATGGCCACACCTTC.

This clonotype was counted between two and nine times. V usage is TRBV2 and J usage is TRBJ2-1, with 8 bases aligning to TRBD2. Germline CDR1 is SNHLY and CDR2 is FYNNEI. The CDR3 runs to 16 residues. The V segment lost 5 bases and the J segment 3 bases; nucleotides outside the gene matches: 9. CDR3 sequence (DNA): TGTGCCAGCAGTCACTTAGCGGGAACCCTCTACAATGAGCAGTTCTTC. Its translation: CASSHLAGTLYNEQFF.